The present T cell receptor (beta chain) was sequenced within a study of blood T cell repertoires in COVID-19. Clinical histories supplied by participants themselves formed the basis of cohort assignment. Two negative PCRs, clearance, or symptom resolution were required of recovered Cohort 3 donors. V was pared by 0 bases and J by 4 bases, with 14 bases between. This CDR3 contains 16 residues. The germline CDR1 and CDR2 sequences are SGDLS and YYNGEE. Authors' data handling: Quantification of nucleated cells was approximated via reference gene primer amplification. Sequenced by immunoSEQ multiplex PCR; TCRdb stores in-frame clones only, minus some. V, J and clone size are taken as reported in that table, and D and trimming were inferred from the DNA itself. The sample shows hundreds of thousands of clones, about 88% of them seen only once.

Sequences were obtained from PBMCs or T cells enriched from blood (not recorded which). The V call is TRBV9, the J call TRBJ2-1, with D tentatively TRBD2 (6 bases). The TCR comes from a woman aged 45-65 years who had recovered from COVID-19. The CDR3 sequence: CASSVGRASVYNEQFF. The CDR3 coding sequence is TGTGCCAGCAGCGTAGGGCGGGCTAGCGTATACAATGAGCAGTTCTTC.